This T cell receptor (beta chain) was sequenced for a study of CD8+CD57+ T cells in acquired aplastic anemia. Study-wide findings and caveats: Patients were compared with controls for CD8+ Simpson's diversity, and no significant difference emerged.

V gave up 0 bases and J gave up 1 base, with 9 bases separating them. CDR3 length equals 15 residues. The germline CDR1 and CDR2 sequences are MGHRA and YSYEKL. This clonotype has more than one count but fewer than ten. Its target is not known. Template material for TCR beta VDJ and CDR3 profiling consisted of genomic DNA. MiXCR was run by TCRdb on the reads, yielding one entry per CDR3 protein. The sample records about 180,000 distinct CDR3 sequences, 48% being singletons. Before being chosen for sequencing, patients had shown CD8+CD57+ cell expansion by flow cytometry. V and J are TRBV4-1 and TRBJ2-5; D unresolved. This receptor was identified in a human donor with aplastic anemia. The specimen sequenced was sorted CD4+, CD8+, or CD8+CD57+ T cells (not recorded which) from PBMCs. CDR3 amino acids: CASSQDGIIQETQYF. The CDR3 DNA reads TGCGCCAGCAGCCAAGACGGTATCATCCAAGAGACCCAGTACTTC.